Given below is one T cell receptor beta chain in context. Its antigen is currently unknown. Time point denoted: neoterminal ileum biopsy at postoperative endoscopy, about 6 months after surgery. The source of the sample is a study of T cell repertoires in ileal Crohn's disease. Broader study findings: Endoscopy was done a median roughly 6.9 months after surgery.

TCRdb keeps only in-frame clones here, not all; method: immunoSEQ multiplex PCR. The table has approximately 660 clones, more than 85% seen once. Trimming removed 3 bases at V and 7 bases at J, with 33 bases between. CDR3 length: 20 residues. Germline V gene lookup returns CDR1 MNHEY and CDR2 SMNVEV (reference sequence). Sample: ileal tissue. The rearrangement joins TRBV27 to TRBJ1-2; D is uncertain. The TCR was taken from an adult with Crohn's disease. CDR3 in amino acids: CASSFLFKASSGPTAGGYTF. DNA of the CDR3: TGTGCCAGCAGTTTTCTTTTTAAGGCCAGTTCAGGACCCACTGCGGGTGGCTACACCTTC.